The clone carrying this T cell receptor beta chain was detected ten times or more. Researchers amplified the TCR beta CDR3 regions from RNA transcripts. When the TCR CDR3 underwent first-round RT-PCR, the HTBI primer set was used. TCRdb reprocessed the multiplex PCR reads with MiXCR, giving one entry per CDR3 protein. The sample has under 400,000 distinct CDR3 sequences; 15% to 20% are singletons. This record belongs to a study of T cells in Graves' hyperthyroidism and ophthalmopathy. This CDR3 has 19 amino acids. Germline assignment: CDR1 SGHAT and CDR2 FQNNGV. Trimming at V came to 3 bases and at J to 0 bases, leaving 11 bases not matched to a gene.

The receptor's source is a woman aged 40 to 50 with Graves' ophthalmopathy. Sequenced material: blood. V usage is TRBV11-2 and J usage is TRBJ2-7, with 13 nucleotides matching TRBD2. This CDR3 is CASSLELAGGPDHSYEQYF. The CDR3 region has the DNA TGTGCCAGCAGCTTGGAACTAGCGGGAGGGCCCGATCACTCCTACGAGCAGTACTTC.